Here is one TCR beta chain with its context. Its antigen is as yet unknown. This sample was taken from a study of post-analysis software for immune sequencing data. Study-wide points: Patients carried several TRBV segments more frequently than controls did, and TRBV5-6, TRBV5-1 and TRBV20-1 were among them.

The TCR beta cDNA libraries carried unique molecular identifiers. TCRdb ran MiXCR on the PCR reads and lists one entry per CDR3 protein. The profile covers hundreds of thousands of distinct CDR3 sequences, with around 40% appearing a single time and roughly 1.7% taken by the ten largest. Germline V lookup: CDR1 SGHRS, CDR2 YFSETQ. V lost 0 bases and J 1 base, leaving 11 bases between the germline ends. The CDR3 covers 16 residues. The sample taken for sequencing was blood. This chain uses TRBV5-1 with TRBJ2-4; D is unclear. The origin of this receptor is a girl aged 5 to 17 with multiple sclerosis. The CDR3 DNA sequence: TGCGCCAGCAGCTTGGAGGTAACAGCGGCCAAAAACATTCAGTACTTC. Translated, it gives CASSLEVTAAKNIQYF. Drawing the rest from reference TRBV5-1 and TRBJ2-4, the complete variable domain is KAGVTQTPRYLIKTRGQQVTLSCSPISGHRSVSWYQQTPGQGLQFLFEYFSETQRNKGNFPGRFSGRQFSNSRSEMNVSTLELGDSALYLCASSLEVTAAKNIQYFGAGTRLSVL.